The 29 T cell receptor beta chains in this list originate from one sample, sequenced in a study of blood T cell repertoires in COVID-19. Sequencing used immunoSEQ multiplex PCR; TCRdb keeps in-frame clones, though not all of them. The sample shows around 100,000 clones, roughly four fifths of them seen only once. Sequencing used peripheral blood. These receptors all come from a human donor in a cohort sampled during active COVID-19.

The rearrangement uses TRBV25-1 and TRBJ2-1; D is undetermined. The length of the CDR3 is 15 residues. CDR1 is MGHDK and CDR2 is SYGVNS in the germline V gene. V was pared by 8 bases and J by 0 bases, with 14 bases between. The CDR3 is CASSNSHHSYNEQFF. The DNA for the CDR3 is TGTGCCAGCTCTAACAGCCACCACTCCTACAATGAGCAGTTCTTC.

The rearrangement joins TRBV25-1 to TRBJ1-1, with D maybe TRBD1 (5 bases). The CDR3 consists of 13 residues. V lost 8 bases, J lost 4 bases, and 14 bases lay in between. Looked up from germline, CDR1 is MGHDK and CDR2 is SYGVNS. CDR3 amino acids: CASAHRGATEAFF. The CDR3, as DNA: TGTGCCAGCGCCCACCGTGGGGCCACTGAAGCTTTCTTT. Supplemented by reference TRBV25-1 and TRBJ1-1, the full variable domain reads EADIYQTPRYLVIGTGKKITLECSQTMGHDKMYWYQQDPGMELHLIHYSYGVNSTEKGDLSSESTVSRIRTEHFPLTLESARPSHTSQYLCASAHRGATEAFFGQGTRLTVV.

V usage is TRBV29-1 and J usage is TRBJ2-1; 14 bases fit TRBD2. Germline CDR1 SQVTM, CDR2 ANQGSEA. After removal of 8 bases from V and 7 bases from J, the junction contained 7 bases not matched to a gene. The CDR3 has 14 residues. The CDR3 DNA reads TGCAGCCAATCCGGGACTAGCGGGGGTAATGAGCAGTTCTTC. It encodes CSQSGTSGGNEQFF.

The rearrangement uses TRBV15 and TRBJ2-2; 10 bases fit TRBD1. Germline assignment: CDR1 LNHNV and CDR2 YYDKDF (reference sequence). The CDR3 sequence is 16 residues long. The junction had 7 bases not matched to a gene; V was cut back by 6 bases and J by 3 bases. In nucleotides, the CDR3 is TGTGCCACCAGGACCCCTGGGACAGGGGACACCGGGGAGCTGTTTTTT. It specifies CATRTPGTGDTGELFF.

V gene TRBV28 combines with J gene TRBJ2-5; tentatively, D is TRBD1 (7 bases). The CDR3 extends over 14 amino acids. V was clipped by 6 bases and J by 5 bases, with 16 bases between them. Germline CDR1 and CDR2: MDHEN and SYDVKM. The CDR3 DNA reads as TGTGCCAGCAGCCTACGGGCAGGGGGGGAGACCCAGTACTTC. Translated, it gives CASSLRAGGETQYF.

Only one count was recorded for this clone. The genes are TRBV7-3 and TRBJ1-1; D remains ambiguous. Germline V gives CDR1 SGHTA, CDR2 FQGTGA. This CDR3 region has 15 residues. The V and J ends lost 2 bases and 1 base respectively, with 11 bases between them. The CDR3: CASSLYGPTNTEAFF. The DNA of the CDR3 is TGTGCCAGCAGCTTATATGGGCCAACGAACACTGAAGCTTTCTTT.

The chain uses TRBV2 and TRBJ2-2; D perhaps matches TRBD1 (5 bases). This CDR3 is 16 amino acids long. Trimming took 7 bases from V and 0 from J, leaving 15 bases between them. Germline CDR1 reads SNHLY; CDR2 reads FYNNEI. The CDR3 region is CASILGPVANTGELFF. CDR3 bases: TGTGCCAGCATTCTGGGGCCCGTCGCGAACACCGGGGAGCTGTTTTTT.

In DNA, the CDR3 is TGCGCCAGCAGCTGGACAGGGGGTAGGAGCTCCGACGGGACCCAGTACTTC. Its protein product is CASSWTGGRSSDGTQYF. J is TRBJ2-5 and V is TRBV5-1; 10 positions match TRBD1. The CDR3 runs to 17 residues. Germline V gene sequence: CDR1 SGHRS, CDR2 YFSETQ. V shed 3 bases and J 7 bases; nucleotides not matched to a gene: 15.

The rearrangement uses TRBV9 and TRBJ2-3; 12 nucleotides align to TRBD2. Germline V CDR1 and CDR2: SGDLS, YYNGEE. The CDR3 runs to 17 residues. The V gene end was trimmed by 4 bases and the J gene end by 2 bases; junction bases not matched to a gene: 8. The CDR3 bases are TGTGCCAGCAGCCCGCCACTAGCGGGGGGCTTCACAGATACGCAGTATTTT. Protein sequence: CASSPPLAGGFTDTQYF. The entire variable domain, with the rest obtained from reference TRBV9 and TRBJ2-3, is as follows: DSGVTQTPKHLITATGQRVTLRCSPRSGDLSVYWYQQSLDQGLQFLIQYYNGEERAKGNILERFSAQQFPDLHSELNLSSLELGDSALYFCASSPPLAGGFTDTQYFGPGTRLTVL.

The chain uses TRBV11-1 and TRBJ2-1, with D possibly TRBD2 on 6 matching bases. The CDR3 is 16 amino acids. The V and J ends lost 1 base and 4 bases respectively, with 14 bases between them. Germline values: CDR1 SGHAT, CDR2 FQDESV (reference sequence). The CDR3 is CASSLVGGVGYNEQFF. CDR3 DNA: TGTGCCAGCAGCTTAGTCGGCGGGGTAGGGTACAATGAGCAGTTCTTC.

CDR3 residues: CASNPWLTANTGELFF. CDR3 DNA: TGTGCCAGCAACCCCTGGTTGACAGCGAACACCGGGGAGCTGTTTTTT. The J gene is TRBJ2-2, the V gene TRBV5-6; a possible D gene is TRBD1 (5 bases). Trimming stripped 6 bases from V and 0 bases from J, with 15 bases between. The CDR3 has 16 residues. CDR1 is SGHDT and CDR2 is YYEEEE in the germline V gene. Filled out from reference TRBV5-6 and TRBJ2-2, the complete variable domain reads DAGVTQSPTHLIKTRGQQVTLRCSPKSGHDTVSWYQQALGQGPQFIFQYYEEEERQRGNFPDRFSGHQFPNYSSELNVNALLLGDSALYLCASNPWLTANTGELFFGEGSRLTVL.

CDR3 sequence: CASSSQGARTEAFF. CDR3 DNA sequence: TGTGCCAGCAGCTCCCAGGGGGCGAGGACTGAAGCTTTCTTT. The chain couples TRBV11-3 to TRBJ1-1; 8 nucleotides align to TRBD1. The CDR3 totals 14 residues. Germline V gene lookup returns CDR1 SGHNT and CDR2 YENEEA. Trimming removed 4 bases from V and 5 bases from J; junction bases left unmatched: 6.

The J gene is TRBJ2-5, the V gene TRBV10-3; 9 nucleotides match TRBD2. The junction had 2 bases not matched to a gene; V was cut back by 0 bases and J by 6 bases. The CDR3 contains 14 residues. Looked up from germline, CDR1 is ENHRY and CDR2 is SYGVKD. This CDR3 is CAISESGTSKTQYF. CDR3 nucleotides: TGTGCCATCAGTGAGTCTGGGACTAGCAAGACCCAGTACTTC.

This rearrangement joins TRBV28 to TRBJ1-5; a possible D gene is TRBD1 (6 bases). This CDR3 contains 15 residues. Germline CDR1 MDHEN, CDR2 SYDVKM. Trimming took off 8 bases at V and 0 bases at J, with 14 bases between the two ends. CDR3 in DNA: TGTGCCAGCCACCGACAGGAGACTAGCAATCAGCCCCAGCATTTT. It translates to CASHRQETSNQPQHF.

J is TRBJ2-7 and V is TRBV10-2; a possible D gene is TRBD2 (6 bases). Per germline, CDR1 WSHSY and CDR2 SAAADI. The V and J ends lost 8 bases and 6 bases respectively, with 23 bases between them. The CDR3 covers 15 residues. CDR3 amino acids: CASQEVSGGYAEQYF. For the CDR3, the DNA is TGCGCCAGCCAGGAGGTTAGCGGAGGGTATGCCGAGCAGTACTTC.

The chain employs TRBV4-3 and TRBJ1-2; TRBD1 aligns across 7 bases. CDR1 LGHNA and CDR2 YSLEER come from the germline V gene. V gave up 5 bases and J gave up 3 bases; unmatched junction bases: 9. The CDR3 is 15 amino acids. DNA for the CDR3: TGCGCCAGCAGCTCCAGGATCGACAGGGACTATGGCTACACCTTC. Protein product: CASSSRIDRDYGYTF.

The chain employs TRBV7-9 and TRBJ1-2; D gene unclear. CDR3 length: 13 residues. Germline lookup yields CDR1 SEHNR and CDR2 FQNEAQ (reference sequence). V was pared by 5 bases and J by 4 bases, with 11 bases between. The CDR3 nucleotides read TGTGCCAGCAGCGCACCGGTCCCCTATGGCTACACCTTC. It encodes CASSAPVPYGYTF.

The chain employs TRBV7-8 and TRBJ2-7; TRBD2 aligns across 7 bases. The CDR3 consists of 15 residues. Germline assignment: CDR1 SGHVS and CDR2 FQNEAQ. The trim removed 6 bases at V and 6 bases at J, leaving 14 bases unmatched. The CDR3 sequence: CASRPVGGFGGEQYF. CDR3 bases: TGTGCCAGCAGGCCAGTCGGGGGGTTCGGTGGCGAGCAGTACTTC.

The CDR3 region is CASRPPGTNYGYTF. The DNA of the CDR3 is TGTGCCAGTAGGCCCCCGGGAACCAACTATGGCTACACCTTC. The chain uses TRBV19 and TRBJ1-2; D gene unclear. CDR3 length: 14 residues. CDR1 LNHDA and CDR2 SQIVND come from the germline V gene (reference sequence). Trimming left V 6 bases short and J 2 bases short, with 13 bases between.

This chain joins TRBV7-9 and TRBJ1-6; TRBD1 agrees at 9 bases. V trimming: 8 bases; J trimming: 6 bases; junction bases outside the gene matches: 8. This CDR3 contains 15 residues. Germline-derived CDR1 and CDR2 are SEHNR and FQNEAQ (reference sequence). The CDR3 nucleotides read TGTGCCAGCGGAGGGACAGGGTTTCGTAATTCACCCCTCCACTTT. Translated, it gives CASGGTGFRNSPLHF.

There are many counts of this clone. The genes are TRBV2 and TRBJ2-2; 10 nucleotides line up with TRBD2. The CDR3 spans 18 residues. V shed 2 bases and J 1 base; nucleotides not matched to a gene: 7. Per the germline V gene, CDR1 is SNHLY and CDR2 is FYNNEI. CDR3 DNA sequence: TGTGCCAGCAGTGAAATCCCGGGACTAGCGTTGAACACCGGGGAGCTGTTTTTT. It yields the protein CASSEIPGLALNTGELFF.

The V and J genes are TRBV7-2 and TRBJ1-5; possible D gene TRBD1, 6 bases. The V gene's germline CDR1 is SGHTA and CDR2 FQGNSA. V lost 0 bases to trimming and J lost 1 base, with 13 bases between them. The CDR3 consists of 17 residues. This CDR3 reads CASSLAGHPGSNQPQHF. DNA of the CDR3: TGTGCCAGCAGCTTAGCGGGACATCCGGGAAGCAATCAGCCCCAGCATTTT. The whole variable domain, filled in from reference TRBV7-2 and TRBJ1-5, reads GAGVSQSPSNKVTEKGKDVELRCDPISGHTALYWYRQSLGQGLEFLIYFQGNSAPDKSGLPSDRFSAERTGGSVSTLTIQRTQQEDSAVYLCASSLAGHPGSNQPQHFGDGTRLSIL.

The rearrangement uses TRBV6-5 and TRBJ1-1; D gene ambiguous. The CDR3 consists of 12 residues. Germline-derived CDR1 and CDR2 are MNHEY and SVGAGI. Trimming pared 0 bases from V and 5 bases from J, leaving 4 bases between. CDR3 coding DNA: TGTGCCAGCAGTTACTCGACTACTGAAGCTTTCTTT. Translating it yields CASSYSTTEAFF.

This clone appeared a single time. The gene calls are TRBV7-9 and TRBJ2-7, with D tentatively TRBD2 (5 bases). CDR1 is SEHNR and CDR2 is FQNEAQ in the germline V gene (reference sequence). This CDR3 region has 15 residues. Trimming cost V 5 bases and J 0 bases, with 14 bases left between them. The CDR3, as DNA: TGTGCCAGCAGCCCGTGGGAGCGGAGCTCCTACGAGCAGTACTTC. Its translation is CASSPWERSSYEQYF. Complete variable domain (other parts from reference TRBV7-9 and TRBJ2-7): DTGVSQNPRHKITKRGQNVTFRCDPISEHNRLYWYRQTLGQGPEFLTYFQNEAQLEKSRLLSDRFSAERPKGSFSTLEIQRTEQGDSAMYLCASSPWERSSYEQYFGPGTRLTVT.

This chain's CDR3 is CASSERRLNEQFF. CDR3 coding DNA: TGTGCCAGCAGTGAGCGGCGCCTCAATGAGCAGTTCTTC. The chain has TRBV2 and TRBJ2-1, with D unclear. The V end lost 3 bases, the J end lost 6 bases, and 9 bases lay between the germline ends. The CDR3 has 13 residues. Germline CDR1 reads SNHLY; CDR2 reads FYNNEI.

In its sample, this clone was seen once. Here the CDR3 reads CASSSSFGGSYEQYF. CDR3 sequence (DNA): TGTGCCAGCAGCTCTTCCTTCGGGGGCTCCTACGAGCAGTACTTC. The chain recombines TRBV5-6 with TRBJ2-7; maybe TRBD2 (6 bases). Trimming took off 3 bases at V and 0 bases at J, with 13 bases between the two ends. Per germline, CDR1 SGHDT and CDR2 YYEEEE. The CDR3 runs 15 residues.

The chain employs TRBV3-1 (or the pseudogene TRBV3-2) and TRBJ2-3; 14 bases line up with TRBD2. This CDR3 is built from 17 residues. The germline gives CDR1 LGHDT, CDR2 YNNKEL (reference sequence). Losses at the gene ends were 0 bases for V and 3 bases for J; bases not matched to a gene: 2. The CDR3 is CASSQDRLAGGTDTQYF. The CDR3, as DNA: TGTGCCAGCAGCCAAGATAGACTAGCGGGAGGGACAGATACGCAGTATTTT.

V usage is TRBV19 and J usage is TRBJ1-1, with D unclear. The ends were cut back, 5 bases at V and 1 base at J, with 8 bases in the middle. Germline loops: CDR1 LNHDA, CDR2 SQIVND (reference sequence). The CDR3 contains 13 residues. The CDR3 region is CASSRGPNTEAFF. CDR3 in DNA: TGTGCCAGTAGTCGAGGGCCGAACACTGAAGCTTTCTTT.

The chain links TRBV6-2 or TRBV6-3 to TRBJ1-1; tentative D call: TRBD1 (5 bases). Germline V gene lookup returns CDR1 MNHEY and CDR2 SVGEGT. The CDR3 totals 18 residues. V was cut by 2 bases and J by 1 base, with 20 bases left in between. The CDR3 protein is CASSYLLGTPGGNTEAFF. The CDR3 DNA reads as TGTGCCAGCAGTTACCTATTAGGGACTCCCGGTGGGAACACTGAAGCTTTCTTT.